This T cell receptor (beta chain) derives from a study of T cells in Graves' hyperthyroidism and ophthalmopathy. Amplified regions were TCR beta CDR3 sequences from RNA transcripts. The HTBI primer set served for first-round RT-PCR of the TCR CDR3. One entry per CDR3 protein results from TCRdb running MiXCR on the multiplex PCR reads. The table records fewer than 250,000 distinct CDR3 sequences, 15% to 20% of them present only once. Many counts were recorded for this clonotype. The sequence derives from a man aged 50-60 years with Graves' hyperthyroidism. Sample: blood.

This CDR3 reads CASSSDRVVGNEQFF. In DNA form, the CDR3 reads TGTGCCAGCAGTAGCGACAGGGTGGTTGGCAATGAGCAGTTCTTC. The chain couples TRBV6-1 to TRBJ2-1, with 7 bases aligning to TRBD1. The CDR3 spans 15 residues. Germline lookup yields CDR1 MNHNS and CDR2 SASEGT. The trim removed 5 bases at V and 6 bases at J, leaving 10 bases unmatched.